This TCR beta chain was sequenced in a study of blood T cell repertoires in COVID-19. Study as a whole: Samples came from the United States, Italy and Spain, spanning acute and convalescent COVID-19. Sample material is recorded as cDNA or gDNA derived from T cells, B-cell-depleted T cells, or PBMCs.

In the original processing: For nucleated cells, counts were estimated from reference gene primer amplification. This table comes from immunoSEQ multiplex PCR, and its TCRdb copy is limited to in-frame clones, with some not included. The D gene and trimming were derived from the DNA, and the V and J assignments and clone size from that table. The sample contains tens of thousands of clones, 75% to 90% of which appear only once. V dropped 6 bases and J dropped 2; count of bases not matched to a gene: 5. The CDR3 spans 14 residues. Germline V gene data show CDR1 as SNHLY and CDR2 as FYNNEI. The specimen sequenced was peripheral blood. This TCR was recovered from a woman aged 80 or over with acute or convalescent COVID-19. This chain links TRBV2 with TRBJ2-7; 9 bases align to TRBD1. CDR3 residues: CASRRDRATYEQYF. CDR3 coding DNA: TGTGCCAGCAGGAGGGACAGGGCGACCTACGAGCAGTACTTC.